This is a list of T cell receptor beta chains from one sample in a study of blood T cell repertoires in COVID-19. TCRdb's table, derived via immunoSEQ multiplex PCR, lists solely in-frame clones and lacks some. Among under 200,000 clones listed, under 90% were seen once. The sample comprised PBMCs or T cells enriched from blood (not recorded which). These receptor sequences come from a man aged 50 or older who had recovered from COVID-19. The CDR3 runs from the conserved cysteine through the conserved F or W. D genes are given only for firm matches. The size entry is marked missing in some rows and otherwise reads once, few, many or a size class.

CDR3 protein: CASSLVLKTGWDTGELFF
CDR3 DNA: TGTGCCAGCAGCTTAGTCCTCAAGACAGGGTGGGACACCGGGGAGCTGTTTTTT
V gene: TRBV7-9
clone size: NA
D gene: TRBD1
J gene: TRBJ2-2

CDR3 protein: CASSPLGNDRGYF
CDR3 DNA: TGTGCCAGCAGTCCGCTTGGTAATGACAGGGGGTACTTC
V gene: TRBV2
clone size: NA
D gene: TRBD1
J gene: TRBJ2-7

CDR3 protein: CASSVDVSPFVGELFF
CDR3 DNA: TGTGCCAGCAGCGTAGACGTCAGTCCTTTTGTCGGGGAGCTGTTTTTT
V gene: TRBV9
clone size: NA
D gene: NA
J gene: TRBJ2-2

CDR3 protein: CASSPSTVNTEAFF
CDR3 DNA: TGTGCCAGCAGCCCCTCGACAGTGAACACTGAAGCTTTCTTT
V gene: TRBV7-2
clone size: NA
D gene: NA
J gene: TRBJ1-1

CDR3 protein: CASSLDNSYEQYF
CDR3 DNA: TGTGCCAGCAGCTTGGACAACTCCTACGAGCAGTACTTC
V gene: TRBV5-4
clone size: NA
D gene: NA
J gene: TRBJ2-7

CDR3 protein: CAWRDGTGMNTEAFF
CDR3 DNA: TGTGCCTGGAGGGATGGGACAGGGATGAACACTGAAGCTTTCTTT
V gene: TRBV30
clone size: NA
D gene: TRBD1
J gene: TRBJ1-1

CDR3 protein: CASSQEQVDTGELFF
CDR3 DNA: TGTGCCAGCAGCCAAGAACAGGTCGACACCGGGGAGCTGTTTTTT
V gene: TRBV4-2
clone size: NA
D gene: NA
J gene: TRBJ2-2

CDR3 protein: CASSLHNYGYTF
CDR3 DNA: TGTGCCAGCAGTTTACATAACTATGGCTACACCTTC
V gene: TRBV12-3/TRBV12-4
clone size: NA
D gene: NA
J gene: TRBJ1-2

CDR3 protein: CATPTGGTYGYTF
CDR3 DNA: TGTGCCACCCCGACAGGGGGGACCTATGGCTACACCTTC
V gene: TRBV2
clone size: few
D gene: TRBD1
J gene: TRBJ1-2

CDR3 protein: CASSWTGSQPQHF
CDR3 DNA: TGTGCCAGCAGTTGGACAGGGAGTCAGCCCCAGCATTTT
V gene: TRBV28
clone size: NA
D gene: TRBD1
J gene: TRBJ1-5

CDR3 protein: CASSFQKNTEAFF
CDR3 DNA: TGTGCCAGCAGTTTCCAGAAGAACACTGAAGCTTTCTTT
V gene: TRBV12-3/TRBV12-4
clone size: NA
D gene: NA
J gene: TRBJ1-1

CDR3 protein: CASSLGIAGGDYIQYF
CDR3 DNA: TGTGCCAGCAGCTTAGGGATAGCGGGGGGGGATTACATTCAGTACTTC
V gene: TRBV7-2
clone size: NA
D gene: TRBD2
J gene: TRBJ2-4

CDR3 protein: CASSLRAGGGTDTQYF
CDR3 DNA: TGTGCCAGCAGCTTACGGGCAGGCGGGGGCACAGATACGCAGTATTTT
V gene: TRBV13
clone size: NA
D gene: NA
J gene: TRBJ2-3

CDR3 protein: CASSRAGGSGPQHF
CDR3 DNA: TGCGCCAGCAGCCGGGCAGGGGGCAGTGGGCCCCAGCATTTT
V gene: TRBV4-1
clone size: NA
D gene: TRBD1
J gene: TRBJ1-5

CDR3 protein: CATSDSKQTLSGANVLTF
CDR3 DNA: TGTGCCACCAGTGATTCCAAACAGACCCTCTCTGGGGCCAACGTCCTGACTTTC
V gene: TRBV24-1
clone size: NA
D gene: NA
J gene: TRBJ2-6

CDR3 protein: CASSRDSAYEQYF
CDR3 DNA: TGTGCCAGCAGTCGGGACAGCGCCTACGAGCAGTACTTC
V gene: TRBV6-2/TRBV6-3
clone size: NA
D gene: TRBD1
J gene: TRBJ2-7

CDR3 protein: CASSTTESSYNEQFF
CDR3 DNA: TGCGCCAGCAGCACTACGGAGAGCTCCTACAATGAGCAGTTCTTC
V gene: TRBV5-1
clone size: once
D gene: NA
J gene: TRBJ2-1

CDR3 protein: CASSLGDRGNTEAFF
CDR3 DNA: TGCGCCAGCAGCTTGGGAGACAGGGGGAACACTGAAGCTTTCTTT
V gene: TRBV5-1
clone size: NA
D gene: TRBD1
J gene: TRBJ1-1

CDR3 protein: CASSHPNQPQHF
CDR3 DNA: TGTGCCAGCAGCCACCCAAATCAGCCCCAGCATTTT
V gene: TRBV3-1/TRBV3-2
clone size: NA
D gene: NA
J gene: TRBJ1-5

CDR3 protein: CASRSQGLNTEAFF
CDR3 DNA: TGTGCCAGCAGATCACAGGGCCTGAACACTGAAGCTTTCTTT
V gene: TRBV28
clone size: NA
D gene: NA
J gene: TRBJ1-1

CDR3 protein: CASSPRAGDTQYF
CDR3 DNA: TGTGCCAGCAGTCCCAGGGCTGGGGATACGCAGTATTTT
V gene: TRBV7-3
clone size: NA
D gene: NA
J gene: TRBJ2-3

CDR3 protein: CASSLSVSEKLFF
CDR3 DNA: TGTGCCAGCAGCTTATCTGTTTCTGAAAAACTGTTTTTT
V gene: TRBV11-2
clone size: NA
D gene: NA
J gene: TRBJ1-4

CDR3 protein: CASSWSLARTDTQYF
CDR3 DNA: TGTGCCAGCAGCTGGTCACTAGCGCGCACAGATACGCAGTATTTT
V gene: TRBV3-1/TRBV3-2
clone size: NA
D gene: TRBD2
J gene: TRBJ2-3

CDR3 protein: CASSTLLTGGRTGELFF
CDR3 DNA: TGTGCCAGCAGCACACTACTGACAGGGGGCAGGACCGGGGAGCTGTTTTTT
V gene: TRBV21-1
clone size: NA
D gene: NA
J gene: TRBJ2-2

CDR3 protein: CASSLELGGRAQHF
CDR3 DNA: TGTGCCAGCAGCTTAGAACTAGGGGGTAGGGCCCAGCATTTT
V gene: TRBV7-8
clone size: NA
D gene: NA
J gene: TRBJ1-5

CDR3 protein: CATSDLQSGTGELFF
CDR3 DNA: TGTGCCACCAGTGATTTGCAGAGCGGCACCGGGGAGCTGTTTTTT
V gene: TRBV24-1
clone size: NA
D gene: NA
J gene: TRBJ2-2

CDR3 protein: CSVLGDTGELFF
CDR3 DNA: TGCAGCGTTCTCGGGGACACCGGGGAGCTGTTTTTT
V gene: TRBV29-1
clone size: NA
D gene: NA
J gene: TRBJ2-2